The following is a TCR beta chain sequence with its context. Its target is unknown. CDR1 is SQVTM and CDR2 is ANQGSEA in the germline V gene. V gave up 7 bases and J gave up 1 base, with 7 bases separating them. The CDR3 spans 12 residues. This record comes from a study of Ad26.COV2.S vaccination and SARS-CoV-2 variants. Libraries were prepared by immunoSEQ multiplex PCR; TCRdb keeps only in-frame clonotypes and omits some of them. This table holds some 270,000 clones, approximately 88% found once. The study, taken as a whole, reports: People given the vaccine had a wider spike-specific TCR breadth than placebo recipients did. Responses of T cells in total may have been underestimated by the TCR breadth and depth analyses. Those who received vaccine or placebo ended up with similar non-spike TCR breadth. There was reportedly substantial breadth in spike-specific CD8+ and CD4+ T cell responses after vaccination.

The treatment: roughly 18 received Ad26.COV2.S at low or high dose, single or two shots; several received placebo; per-sample allocation not given. Each sample was drawn 63 days after the first injection (of vaccine or placebo). V usage is TRBV29-1 and J usage is TRBJ2-2; maybe TRBD2 (5 bases). The source material was peripheral blood, sampled in a trial of Ad26.COV2.S vaccine versus placebo. The receptor was derived from a person between 18 and 65 years old who received the Ad26.COV2.S COVID-19 vaccine or a placebo. CDR3 protein: CSARENTGELFF. Here the CDR3 DNA reads TGCAGCGCCCGGGAGAACACCGGGGAGCTGTTTTTT.